The 4 T cell receptor beta chains listed next were all sequenced from one sample in a study of T cell clonality in common variable immunodeficiency. Sequenced by immunoSEQ multiplex PCR; TCRdb stores in-frame clones only, minus some. The repertoire consists of about 35,000 clones, none detected only once. The sequencing sample was made of peripheral blood mononuclear cells. Source of these receptors: a person aged 18 to 70 in good health.

Comments on this clone: The CDR3 is cut off 3 residues early in the read; its end comes from the germline J gene. This chain connects TRBV19 to TRBJ1-2; D unresolved. The CDR3 is made up of 14 amino acids. Per germline, CDR1 LNHDA and CDR2 SQIVND (reference sequence). CDR3 region: CASSGLAGADTYTF. The sequenced part of the CDR3 DNA is TGTGCCAGTAGCGGACTAGCGGGAGCAGATACC.

This clone has just a few counts. The CDR3 DNA, read in part, is TGTGCCAGTGGACAGGGGGCGAATTCACCA. Its translation is CASGQGANSP. The whole CDR3 reads CASGQGANSPLFF. The rearrangement links TRBV19 to TRBJ1-4; 11 nucleotides agree with TRBD1. The read comes to an end 3 residues before the CDR3 does, leaving the germline J gene to fill in the end. CDR1 and CDR2 (germline): LNHDA, SQIVND (reference sequence). The CDR3 is 13 residues long.

For this clone: The missing CDR3 end, 3 residues past where the read stops, is filled in from the germline J gene. This chain connects TRBV7-6 to TRBJ2-7; D might be TRBD2 (5 bases). Germline V gene lookup returns CDR1 SGHVS and CDR2 FNYEAQ. Trimming took 6 bases from V and 0 from J, leaving 12 bases between them. The CDR3 is 14 residues long. The CDR3 DNA, read in part, is TGTGCCAGCAGTGCTAGTGCGGGCTCCTACGAG. Protein sequence: CASSASAGSYE. The whole CDR3 protein reads CASSASAGSYEQYF.

This clone was counted at least ten times. The sequenced fragment ends 3 residues before the CDR3 boundary, so the rest is inferred from the germline J gene. The rearrangement uses TRBV4-1 and TRBJ1-3, with D unresolved. Between the trimmed V and J ends, which lost 1 base and 4 bases, there was a span of 14 bases. There are 16 residues in the CDR3. Germline CDR1 and CDR2: MGHRA and YSYEKL. The sequenced CDR3 bases are TGCGCCAGCAGCCAAGCGCGCTCCCGTTCGGGAAACACC. This sequence encodes CASSQARSRSGNT. The full CDR3 reads CASSQARSRSGNTIYF.